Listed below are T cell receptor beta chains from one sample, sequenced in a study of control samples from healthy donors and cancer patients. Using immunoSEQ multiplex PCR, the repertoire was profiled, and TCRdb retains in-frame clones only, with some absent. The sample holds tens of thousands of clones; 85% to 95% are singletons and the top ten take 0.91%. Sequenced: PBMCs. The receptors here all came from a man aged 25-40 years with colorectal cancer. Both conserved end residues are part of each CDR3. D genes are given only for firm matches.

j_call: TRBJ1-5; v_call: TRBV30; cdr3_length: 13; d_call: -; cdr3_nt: TGTGCCTGGAGTCCGGGGGGCAATCAGCCCCAGCATTTT; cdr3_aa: CAWSPGGNQPQHF
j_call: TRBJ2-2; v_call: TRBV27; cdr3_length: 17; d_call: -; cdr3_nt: TGTGCCAGCAGTTCGTGGTACGGTGCTTTTGTCACCGGGGAGCTGTTTTTT; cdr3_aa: CASSSWYGAFVTGELFF
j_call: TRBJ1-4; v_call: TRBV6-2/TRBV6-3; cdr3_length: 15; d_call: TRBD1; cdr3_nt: TGTGCCAGCAGTTTCCAAGGGACAGGGGCGGAAAAACTGTTTTTT; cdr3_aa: CASSFQGTGAEKLFF
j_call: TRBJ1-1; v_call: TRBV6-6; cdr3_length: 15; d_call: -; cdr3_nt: TGTGCCAGCAGTTACAGTCGGTCAAGGAACACTGAAGCTTTCTTT; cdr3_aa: CASSYSRSRNTEAFF
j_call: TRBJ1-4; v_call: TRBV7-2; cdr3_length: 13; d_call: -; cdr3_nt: TGTGCCAGCGGGGGGCAGTCGAATGAAAAACTGTTTTTT; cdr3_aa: CASGGQSNEKLFF
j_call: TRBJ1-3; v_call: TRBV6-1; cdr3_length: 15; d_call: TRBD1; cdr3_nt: TGTGCCAGCAGTGAAAGCGGACAGGGTGGAAACACCATATATTTT; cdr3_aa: CASSESGQGGNTIYF
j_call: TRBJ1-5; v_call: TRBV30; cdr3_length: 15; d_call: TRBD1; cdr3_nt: TGTGCCTGGAGTGTAGGACAGGTCAAAGATCAGCCCCAGCATTTT; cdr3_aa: CAWSVGQVKDQPQHF
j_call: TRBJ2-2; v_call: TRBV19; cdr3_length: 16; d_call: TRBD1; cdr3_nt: TGTGCCAGTAGCCTCCAGACAGGGGTCAAACACGGGGAGCTGTTTTTT; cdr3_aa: CASSLQTGVKHGELFF
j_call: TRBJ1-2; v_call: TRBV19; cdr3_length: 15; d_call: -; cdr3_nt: TGTGCCAGTAGCCCCTCAGGGGCGGGGAACTATGGCTACACCTTC; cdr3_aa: CASSPSGAGNYGYTF
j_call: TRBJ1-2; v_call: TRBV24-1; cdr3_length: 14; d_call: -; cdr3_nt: TGTGCCACCAGTGCCCGGGACGGAGTCTATGGCTACACCTTC; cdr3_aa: CATSARDGVYGYTF
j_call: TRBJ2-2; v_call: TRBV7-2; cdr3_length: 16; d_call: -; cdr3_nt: TGTGCCAGCAGCTTAGTACCAGGGGAAGGCACCGGGGAGCTGTTTTTT; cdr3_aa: CASSLVPGEGTGELFF